A single sample gave rise to the 12 T cell receptor beta chains below, sequenced in a study of blood T cell repertoires in COVID-19 (dated by TCRdb to 2020 to 2022). Libraries were prepared through the immunoSEQ multiplex PCR assay. The table was pulled from immuneACCESS by TCRdb, which kept in-frame rearrangements only. Such tables lose some clones; where checked, under half of the loss comes from unresolved V genes, and the rest has no known cause. The sample table shows 300,000 to 350,000 clones, and about 86% are seen once. Of the sample, roughly 4.2% falls within the top ten clones. The sequencing input was PBMCs or T cells enriched from blood (not recorded which). All receptors derive from a woman aged 35 to 49 with acute COVID-19.

V is TRBV6-5 and J is TRBJ1-4; 7 bases line up with TRBD1. Trimming cost V 8 bases and J 3 bases; bases outside gene matches: 3. CDR1 and CDR2 from the germline V gene are MNHEY and SVGAGI. This CDR3 spans 13 amino acids. The CDR3 is CASHRGSNEKLFF. The CDR3 nucleotides read TGTGCCAGCCACAGGGGTTCTAATGAAAAACTGTTTTTT.

This sequence joins TRBV19 and TRBJ1-6; tentative D call: TRBD1 (5 bases). The CDR3 has 11 amino acids. V shed 8 bases and J shed 11 bases, with 10 bases lying between them. The germline V gene encodes CDR1 LNHDA and CDR2 SQIVND (reference sequence). The CDR3 nucleotides are TGTGCCAGTGGGGAGGGACCACCCCTCCACTTT. Amino acid sequence: CASGEGPPLHF.

The J gene is TRBJ1-5, the V gene TRBV15; maybe TRBD1 (5 bases). Germline CDR1 reads LNHNV; CDR2 reads YYDKDF (reference sequence). The CDR3 runs to 13 residues. The V end lost 3 bases, the J end lost 6 bases, and 9 bases lay between the germline ends. The CDR3 sequence is CATSSGGGQPQHF. The CDR3 nucleotides read TGTGCCACCAGCAGCGGGGGAGGTCAGCCCCAGCATTTT.

The chain is built from TRBV7-3 and TRBJ2-2, with 7 bases matching TRBD2. Germline V gives CDR1 SGHTA, CDR2 FQGTGA. The CDR3 runs 16 residues. V lost 3 bases, J lost 2 bases, and 6 bases stayed unmatched. CDR3 in amino acids: CASSFSGGKNTGELFF. For the CDR3, the DNA is TGTGCCAGCAGCTTTTCCGGGGGGAAAAACACCGGGGAGCTGTTTTTT.

In DNA form, the CDR3 reads TGTGCCAGCAGCTTAGGAGAATACGAGCAGTACTTC. Amino acids: CASSLGEYEQYF. This chain links TRBV11-3 with TRBJ2-7; D is undetermined. This CDR3 has 12 amino acids. The germline V gene has CDR1 SGHNT and CDR2 YENEEA. V was clipped by 1 base and J by 4 bases, with 5 bases between them.

V and J are TRBV4-1 and TRBJ1-2; 10 nucleotides match TRBD1. The CDR3 is made up of 19 amino acids. With V trimmed by 1 base and J by 4 bases, 15 bases remained unmatched. From germline, CDR1 is MGHRA and CDR2 YSYEKL. CDR3 protein: CASSQAVNDRGRMGYGYTF. Here the CDR3 DNA reads TGCGCCAGCAGCCAAGCTGTCAACGACAGGGGGCGTATGGGCTATGGCTACACCTTC.

The chain carries TRBV4-1 and TRBJ1-2; the D is unclear. Trimming pared 0 bases from V and 0 bases from J, leaving 8 bases between. The CDR3 has 15 residues. Germline-derived CDR1 and CDR2 are MGHRA and YSYEKL. CDR3 loop: CASSQEAGSNYGYTF. The CDR3 DNA is TGCGCCAGCAGCCAAGAGGCAGGTTCTAACTATGGCTACACCTTC.

V gene TRBV18 combines with J gene TRBJ2-2, with 8 bases that match TRBD1. CDR3 size: 15 residues. In germline, CDR1 is KGHSH, CDR2 LQKENI. The V segment lost 4 bases and the J segment 1 base; nucleotides outside the gene matches: 2. The CDR3 spells CASSRDRLNTGELFF. The CDR3 coding sequence is TGTGCCAGCTCACGGGACAGGTTGAACACCGGGGAGCTGTTTTTT.

The chain couples TRBV7-2 to TRBJ1-1; TRBD1 matches 8 bases. The V gene's germline CDR1 is SGHTA and CDR2 FQGNSA. The CDR3 is 16 amino acids. Trimming took 6 bases from V and 4 from J; bases not matched to a gene: 13. This CDR3 reads CASRLRQGAPGTEAFF. The CDR3 bases are TGTGCCAGCAGACTTCGCCAGGGGGCGCCGGGCACTGAAGCTTTCTTT. Together with reference TRBV7-2 and TRBJ1-1, the CDR3 gives the full variable domain: GAGVSQSPSNKVTEKGKDVELRCDPISGHTALYWYRQSLGQGLEFLIYFQGNSAPDKSGLPSDRFSAERTGGSVSTLTIQRTQQEDSAVYLCASRLRQGAPGTEAFFGQGTRLTVV.

This rearrangement joins TRBV2 to TRBJ1-1; 7 bases map to TRBD1. Germline V gene sequence: CDR1 SNHLY, CDR2 FYNNEI. Trimming removed 10 bases from V and 1 base from J; junction bases left unmatched: 6. The CDR3 has 13 residues. The CDR3 DNA reads TGTGCCAACAGATACAGGGGGAACACTGAAGCTTTCTTT. Amino acid sequence: CANRYRGNTEAFF.

V is TRBV7-2 and J is TRBJ1-2, with TRBD1 identical over 12 bases. The germline V gene encodes CDR1 SGHTA and CDR2 FQGNSA. The CDR3 consists of 16 residues. Trimming removed 6 bases from V and 4 bases from J; junction bases left unmatched: 9. The CDR3 spells CASSSGDRGPIYGYTF. The CDR3 coding sequence is TGTGCCAGCAGTTCCGGGGACAGGGGGCCTATCTATGGCTACACCTTC.

The rearrangement uses TRBV27 and TRBJ2-1, with D unresolved. CDR1 is MNHEY and CDR2 is SMNVEV in the germline V gene (reference sequence). V was shortened by 6 bases and J by 0 bases, with 12 bases between the two germline ends. CDR3 length: 15 amino acids. CDR3 sequence: CASREQQSSYNEQFF. The CDR3 DNA sequence: TGTGCCAGCAGGGAACAGCAGAGCTCCTACAATGAGCAGTTCTTC.